This TCR beta chain comes out of a study of T cell repertoires in aging, cancer and after chemotherapy. This clonotype was picked up a small number of times. The template was genomic DNA from peripheral blood, not RNA. Looked up from germline, CDR1 is MNHEY and CDR2 is SVGAGI. CDR3 length equals 16 residues. With V trimmed by 6 bases and J by 6 bases, 11 bases remained unmatched. TRB rearrangements spanning V, D and J were amplified using mixed TRB-A/B primers. TCRdb redid the calling of the multiplex PCR reads with MiXCR, one entry per CDR3 protein. The data hold approximately 2,000 distinct CDR3 sequences, with 25% to 35% observed a single time.

Sequenced material: blood. The source is a human donor with a solid tumor. The V gene is TRBV6-5, the J gene TRBJ1-2; 12 bases fit TRBD1. In DNA, the CDR3 is TGTGCCAGCAGACCCTTCGGGACAGGGGGCTACGATGGCTACACCTTC. Translated, it gives CASRPFGTGGYDGYTF.